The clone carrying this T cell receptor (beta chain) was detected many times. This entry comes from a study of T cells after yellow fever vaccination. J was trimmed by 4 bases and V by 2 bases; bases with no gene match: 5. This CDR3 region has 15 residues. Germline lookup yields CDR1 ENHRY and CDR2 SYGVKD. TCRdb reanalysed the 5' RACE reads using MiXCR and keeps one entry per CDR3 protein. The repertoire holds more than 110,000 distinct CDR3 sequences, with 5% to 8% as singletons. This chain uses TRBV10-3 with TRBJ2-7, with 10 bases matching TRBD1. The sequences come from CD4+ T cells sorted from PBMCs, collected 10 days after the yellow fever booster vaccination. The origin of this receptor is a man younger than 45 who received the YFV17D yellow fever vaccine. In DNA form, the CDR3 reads TGTGCCATCAGTGAGCCGGGACAGGGGTGGTACGAGCAGTACTTC. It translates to CAISEPGQGWYEQYF.